Following are 13 T cell receptor beta chains from one sample sequenced in a study of CD8 T cells in ankylosing spondylitis. What these receptors recognize is not known. From the 5' RACE reads, TCRdb called clonotypes with MiXCR, one entry per CDR3 protein. The table has around 770,000 distinct CDR3 sequences, over 9.5% seen once; the top ten hold 0.45% to 0.6%. Findings and limits, study-wide: A motif in TCR beta, a set of eight highly homologous variants, appeared characteristic of ankylosing spondylitis blood.

Sequenced sample: blood, either unsorted or a sorted T cell fraction (not recorded which). These receptors came from a male donor with ankylosing spondylitis.

This clonotype came up a few times. The chain couples TRBV5-5 to TRBJ2-2; no definite D call. With 1 base removed from V and 0 bases from J, the gap between germline ends came to 16 bases. The CDR3 is 18 residues long. Germline V CDR1 and CDR2: SGHKS, YYEKEE (reference sequence). The CDR3 spells CASSLLPGESANTGELFF. Here the CDR3 DNA reads TGTGCCAGCAGCTTGCTTCCAGGCGAAAGTGCGAACACCGGGGAGCTGTTTTTT.

The rearrangement uses TRBV6-2 or TRBV6-3 and TRBJ2-1; D remains ambiguous. The CDR3 spans 14 residues. V lost 3 bases and J 7 bases, leaving 13 bases between the germline ends. Germline V gene sequence: CDR1 MNHEY, CDR2 SVGEGT. The CDR3 region has the DNA TGTGCCAGCAGTTATTTATCTAGTCTTAATGAGCAGTTCTTC. The encoded protein is CASSYLSSLNEQFF.

This clonotype was seen more than once but under ten times. Written as DNA, the CDR3 is TGCAGTGCTAGAGATCTGGAAGGGGCCGGGAAACTAAACATTCAGTACTTC. Translated, it gives CSARDLEGAGKLNIQYF. The rearrangement joins TRBV20-1 to TRBJ2-4; either TRBD1 or TRBD2 may supply D (5 bases each). This CDR3 has 17 residues. V shed 0 bases and J shed 6 bases, with 21 bases lying between them. Germline V gene sequence: CDR1 DFQATT, CDR2 SNEGSKA (reference sequence).

The chain recombines TRBV5-5 with TRBJ2-7, with TRBD2 matching over 9 bases. V lost 4 bases, J lost 6 bases, and 11 bases stayed unmatched. CDR3 size: 15 residues. Looked up from germline, CDR1 is SGHKS and CDR2 is YYEKEE (reference sequence). The CDR3 region has the DNA TGTGCCAGCAGCACCCCGGGACTAGCCGGTAGCGAGCAGTACTTC. Protein: CASSTPGLAGSEQYF.

This clonotype was counted a few times. The chain couples TRBV5-1 to TRBJ2-2; 7 nucleotides match TRBD1. This CDR3 has 16 amino acids. CDR1 and CDR2 from the germline V gene are SGHRS and YFSETQ. With V trimmed by 1 base and J by 0 bases, 3 bases remained unmatched. The CDR3 nucleotides are TGCGCCAGCAGCTTGTCGACAGGGACGAACACCGGGGAGCTGTTTTTT. This codes for CASSLSTGTNTGELFF.

The rearrangement joins TRBV7-2 to TRBJ1-1; 8 bases line up with TRBD1. Germline V gene data show CDR1 as SGHTA and CDR2 as FQGNSA. CDR3 length: 13 amino acids. Trimming at V came to 7 bases and at J to 13 bases, leaving 14 bases not matched to a gene. The CDR3 sequence is CASTIQDRDLGFF. In DNA form, the CDR3 reads TGTGCCAGCACCATACAGGACAGGGACCTTGGTTTCTTT.

This chain joins TRBV24-1 and TRBJ2-2; no definite D call. The CDR3 spans 17 residues. Trimming removed 3 bases at V and 0 bases at J, with 13 bases between. Per the germline V gene, CDR1 is KGHDR and CDR2 is SFDVKD. The CDR3 sequence: CATSDGPEATNTGELFF. DNA for the CDR3: TGTGCCACCAGTGATGGTCCTGAAGCAACGAACACCGGGGAGCTGTTTTTT.

J is TRBJ2-7 and V is TRBV9; D is perhaps TRBD1 or TRBD2 (5 bases each). This CDR3 has 14 amino acids. Trimming cost V 4 bases and J 6 bases, with 17 bases left between them. Germline assignment: CDR1 SGDLS and CDR2 YYNGEE. Here the CDR3 DNA reads TGTGCCAGCAGCTCCTCCGGGACGGCATTCGAGCAGTACTTC. Amino acids: CASSSSGTAFEQYF.

J is TRBJ2-7 and V is TRBV5-1; D not resolved. CDR1 and CDR2 from the germline V gene are SGHRS and YFSETQ. This CDR3 has 14 amino acids. V was trimmed by 1 base and J by 5 bases, leaving 13 bases between them. For the CDR3, the DNA is TGCGCCAGCAGCTTGTGGCAGGATGTAGACGAGCAGTACTTC. It yields the protein CASSLWQDVDEQYF.

V is TRBV20-1 and J is TRBJ2-1; D might be TRBD1 (8 bases). The CDR3 contains 14 residues. Trimming pared 5 bases from V and 4 bases from J, leaving 15 bases between. Germline V gene data show CDR1 as DFQATT and CDR2 as SNEGSKA (reference sequence). The CDR3 sequence: CSARHRGGYNEQFF. CDR3 in DNA: TGCAGTGCTCGGCACAGGGGGGGTTACAATGAGCAGTTCTTC.

At least ten counts were recorded for this clonotype. This rearrangement joins TRBV29-1 to TRBJ2-3; D ambiguous. With 5 bases removed from V and 3 bases from J, the gap between germline ends came to 6 bases. Germline CDR1 SQVTM, CDR2 ANQGSEA. The CDR3 is 11 residues long. CDR3 nucleotide sequence: TGCAGCGTTCGTGAGACAGATACGCAGTATTTT. Protein sequence: CSVRETDTQYF.

The sample holds a few counts of this clonotype. The V gene is TRBV4-1, the J gene TRBJ1-1; D possibly corresponds to TRBD1 (5 bases). CDR1 MGHRA and CDR2 YSYEKL come from the germline V gene. This CDR3 spans 14 amino acids. V shed 4 bases and J shed 5 bases, with 14 bases lying between them. In DNA form, the CDR3 reads TGCGCCAGCAGCCGGGTCCGGCGGGGGACTGAAGCTTTCTTT. This translates into CASSRVRRGTEAFF.

The gene calls are TRBV7-6 and TRBJ2-7, with D possibly being TRBD1 or TRBD2 (5 bases each). V lost 4 bases and J 2 bases, leaving 15 bases between the germline ends. From germline, CDR1 is SGHVS and CDR2 FNYEAQ. The CDR3 consists of 15 residues. The CDR3 is CASSSSGTYTYEQYF. The CDR3 bases are TGTGCCAGCAGCTCCTCGGGGACGTATACCTACGAGCAGTACTTC.